This T cell receptor beta chain comes out of a study of PD-L1 blockade in urothelial cancer. Sequencing was performed with immunoSEQ multiplex PCR; in TCRdb, only in-frame clones are kept and a portion is missing. The table includes tens of thousands of clones, roughly 89% detected once. Time point reported: peripheral blood 6 weeks after treatment start. Patients' urothelial carcinoma was locally advanced or metastatic. Samples were collected from each patient before treatment and during treatment. Each patient gave between 1 and 8 of them in total. The CDR3 covers 14 residues. Trimming pared 1 base from V and 2 bases from J, leaving 5 bases between. Germline-derived CDR1 and CDR2 are SEHNR and FQNEAQ (reference sequence).

The chain employs TRBV7-9 and TRBJ2-2; D is unresolved. The sequence was obtained from a woman in her fifties or sixties with urothelial cancer. This specimen was PBMCs, taken around atezolizumab (anti-PD-L1) treatment. The CDR3 protein is CASSLETNTGELFF. The CDR3 DNA follows: TGTGCCAGCAGCTTAGAGACAAACACCGGGGAGCTGTTTTTT. Complete variable domain (other parts from reference TRBV7-9 and TRBJ2-2): DTGVSQNPRHKITKRGQNVTFRCDPISEHNRLYWYRQTLGQGPEFLTYFQNEAQLEKSRLLSDRFSAERPKGSFSTLEIQRTEQGDSAMYLCASSLETNTGELFFGEGSRLTVL.